Below, 31 T cell receptor beta chains from the same sample are listed, as sequenced in a study of molecular identifiers for immune sequencing clone quantification. Each CDR3 protein is one row after TCRdb ran MiXCR on the PCR reads. The repertoire holds about half a million distinct CDR3 sequences, roughly 23% seen once, with roughly 0.81% in the top ten. Material: naive CD8+ T cells from blood, with Jurkat cell RNA spiked in. The sample's subset: FACS-sorted CD8+CD4-CCR7+CD45RA+ naive T cells. The receptors come from a human donor in good health. Some libraries in this study had Jurkat cell RNA spiked in.

Of note for this clonotype: A much larger clone lies a single base off, so this may be a read error. V gene TRBV4-1 combines with J gene TRBJ2-6, with D perhaps TRBD1 (5 bases). CDR3 length: 15 amino acids. The germline gives CDR1 MGHRA, CDR2 YSYEKL. The CDR3 region has the DNA TGCGCCAGCAGCCTCTATCTCTCTGGGGCCAACGTCCCGACTTTC. Translating gives CASSLYLSGANVPTF.

This clonotype has a handful of counts. The rearrangement links TRBV27 to TRBJ1-5; TRBD1 is a possible D gene (5 bases). V shed 8 bases and J shed 4 bases, with 21 bases lying between them. Germline lookup yields CDR1 MNHEY and CDR2 SMNVEV (reference sequence). This CDR3 is 16 amino acids long. The chain's CDR3 is CASASVFGGWNQPQHF. The DNA for the CDR3 is TGTGCCAGCGCGTCGGTTTTCGGGGGTTGGAATCAGCCCCAGCATTTT.

This clonotype occurred many times. V and J are TRBV15 and TRBJ2-5, with no clear D. This CDR3 region has 12 residues. Per the germline V gene, CDR1 is LNHNV and CDR2 is YYDKDF (reference sequence). The V gene lost 0 bases and the J gene lost 7 bases, with 6 bases spanning the gap. CDR3 sequence reads: CATSRDPGTQYF. The CDR3 coding sequence is TGTGCCACCAGCAGAGATCCCGGGACCCAGTACTTC. Drawing the rest from reference TRBV15 and TRBJ2-5, the complete variable domain is DAMVIQNPRYQVTQFGKPVTLSCSQTLNHNVMYWYQQKSSQAPKLLFHYYDKDFNNEADTPDNFQSRRPNTSFCFLDIRSPGLGDTAMYLCATSRDPGTQYFGPGTRLLVL.

This clonotype was found a few times. The V call is TRBV20-1, the J call TRBJ2-6; possible D gene TRBD2, 5 bases. There are 16 residues in the CDR3. Trimming took 3 bases from V and 0 from J, leaving 12 bases between them. The germline V gene has CDR1 DFQATT and CDR2 SNEGSKA (reference sequence). DNA for the CDR3: TGCAGTGCTAGGAATCGGGGTAACTCTGGGGCCAACGTCCTGACTTTC. Translation gives CSARNRGNSGANVLTF.

About this clonotype: This may be a read error, as it is one base from a much larger clone. V gene TRBV4-1 combines with J gene TRBJ2-1; D may match TRBD1 or TRBD2 (5 bases each). CDR3 size: 12 residues. CDR1 MGHRA and CDR2 YSYEKL come from the germline V gene. The CDR3 loop reads CASRQAGTEQFF. CDR3 nucleotides: TGCGCCAGCAGGCAAGCAGGGACTGAGCAGTTCTTC.

This chain links TRBV14 with TRBJ2-7, with 8 nucleotides matching TRBD2. CDR1 and CDR2 from the germline V gene are SGHDN and FVKESK. V trimming: 2 bases; J trimming: 5 bases; junction bases outside the gene matches: 8. The CDR3 covers 15 residues. CDR3: CASSQRSGSKHEQYF. The CDR3 coding sequence is TGTGCCAGCAGCCAAAGAAGCGGGAGTAAGCACGAGCAGTACTTC.

The chain uses TRBV20-1 and TRBJ2-7, with TRBD2 identical over 11 bases. The CDR3 length is 14 residues. Per the germline V gene, CDR1 is DFQATT and CDR2 is SNEGSKA (reference sequence). V lost 3 bases to trimming and J lost 3 bases; unmatched junction nucleotides: 4. The CDR3 coding sequence is TGCAGTGCTAGTCCCCTAGCGGGGGGCTACGAGCAGTACTTC. Translating it yields CSASPLAGGYEQYF.

This clonotype was found a few times. This rearrangement joins TRBV6-5 to TRBJ2-1, with 14 bases aligning to TRBD2. Germline V gene data show CDR1 as MNHEY and CDR2 as SVGAGI. The CDR3 contains 15 residues. V lost 6 bases to trimming and J lost 10 bases; unmatched junction nucleotides: 8. The CDR3 region is CASSGLAGGQGEQFF. CDR3 coding DNA: TGTGCCAGCAGCGGACTAGCGGGAGGTCAAGGGGAGCAGTTCTTC.

The rearrangement uses TRBV3-1 and TRBJ1-1; the D gene is possibly TRBD1 (5 bases). The V and J ends lost 2 bases and 6 bases respectively, with 13 bases between them. Germline lookup yields CDR1 LGHDT and CDR2 YNNKEL (reference sequence). The CDR3 contains 14 residues. CDR3 nucleotide sequence: TGTGCCAGCAGCCAAAAGGGGTGGGATTCTGAAGCTTTCTTT. It translates to CASSQKGWDSEAFF.

This clonotype was recorded many times. This chain links TRBV12-3 or TRBV12-4 with TRBJ2-3, with 9 nucleotides matching TRBD1. The CDR3 contains 14 residues. V shed 5 bases, J shed 4 bases, and the junction held 4 bases outside the gene matches. The CDR3 nucleotides read TGTGCCAGCAGTGTGACAGGGGGATCAGATACGCAGTATTTT. It codes for CASSVTGGSDTQYF.

In this sample, this clonotype turned up a few times. The chain uses TRBV18 and TRBJ1-2; TRBD1 matches at 7 bases. The CDR3 consists of 16 residues. The J segment lost 4 bases and the V segment lost 0 bases, leaving 8 bases of the junction unmatched. Per germline, CDR1 KGHSH and CDR2 LQKENI. The CDR3 loop is CASSPPGTVRIYGYTF. As DNA, the CDR3 is TGTGCCAGCTCACCACCCGGGACAGTGAGAATCTATGGCTACACCTTC.

This clonotype appeared many times. The chain joins TRBV4-2 to TRBJ2-7; D is undetermined. The CDR3 sequence is 15 residues long. The germline V gene encodes CDR1 LGHNA and CDR2 YNFKEQ. V lost 4 bases to trimming and J lost 1 base, with 14 bases between them. DNA for the CDR3: TGTGCCAGCAGCCTCAGTCCAGGTGAATCCTACGAGCAGTACTTC. This codes for CASSLSPGESYEQYF.

This clonotype was seen at least ten times. V and J are TRBV6-2 or TRBV6-3 and TRBJ2-5, with TRBD1 as a possible D gene (6 bases). V lost 2 bases, J lost 2 bases, and 6 bases lay in between. The CDR3 sequence is 13 residues long. Looked up from germline, CDR1 is MNHEY and CDR2 is SVGEGT. CDR3 sequence (DNA): TGTGCCAGCAGTTACACAGGGCAAGAGACCCAGTACTTC. Translation: CASSYTGQETQYF.

The chain employs TRBV7-6 and TRBJ2-7; D not resolved. Trimming pared 3 bases from V and 3 bases from J, leaving 15 bases between. CDR1 is SGHVS, CDR2 FNYEAQ, per germline. The CDR3 runs 15 residues. In nucleotides, the CDR3 is TGTGCCAGCAGCTTCGGACCCTCTTACAGCTACGAGCAGTACTTC. This sequence encodes CASSFGPSYSYEQYF.

Remarks on this clonotype: The junction does not match germline at one end; this may be a read error. This chain uses TRBV6-2 or TRBV6-3 with TRBJ1-4; D gene ambiguous. The CDR3 runs to 14 residues. The germline CDR1 and CDR2 sequences are MNHEY and SVGEGT. CDR3 nucleotides: TGTGCCAGCAGTAAGACTCCGACTAGTGAAAAACTGTTTTTT. Amino acid sequence: CASSKTPTSEKLFF.

About this clonotype itself: Possible read error: a much larger clone is one base away. The chain couples TRBV5-3 to TRBJ1-1; D possibly corresponds to TRBD1 (5 bases). TRBV5-3 is classed as an ORF, of uncertain function. This CDR3 is 14 amino acids long. In DNA form, the CDR3 reads TGTGGCAGCATTAAAAGGGACGCGAACACTGAAGCTTTCTTT. Protein: CGSIKRDANTEAFF.

In its sample, this clonotype was seen once. A read error may account for a junction end that differs from germline. The chain links TRBV4-1 to TRBJ1-1; D is unclear. CDR3 length equals 15 residues. The germline V gene encodes CDR1 MGHRA and CDR2 YSYEKL. The CDR3 protein is CTSSRTVAGDTEAFF. The CDR3 region has the DNA TGCACCAGCAGCAGAACGGTAGCCGGGGACACTGAAGCTTTCTTT.

Worth noting for this clonotype: A much more abundant neighbour one base away suggests this may be a read error. The rearrangement links TRBV9 to TRBJ2-3, with TRBD1 identical over 8 bases. The CDR3 covers 15 residues. Germline V lookup: CDR1 SGDLS, CDR2 YYNGEE. The J segment lost 6 bases and the V segment lost 6 bases, leaving 12 bases of the junction unmatched. CDR3 nucleotide sequence: TGTGCCAGCACTAGGACAGGGTTCGGCCTGGATACGCAGTATTTT. This codes for CASTRTGFGLDTQYF.

The CDR3: CASSLGMAGAGETQYF. In DNA, the CDR3 is TGTGCCAGCAGCTTAGGGATGGCGGGAGCGGGCGAGACCCAGTACTTC. This chain joins TRBV11-2 and TRBJ2-5, with 7 bases matching TRBD2. Germline V gene lookup returns CDR1 SGHAT and CDR2 FQNNGV. This CDR3 is 16 amino acids long. Trimming at V came to 1 base and at J to 5 bases, leaving 10 bases not matched to a gene.

The V call is TRBV4-3, the J call TRBJ1-4, with D possibly being TRBD1 (5 bases). The germline gives CDR1 LGHNA, CDR2 YSLEER. The CDR3 spans 13 residues. V lost 1 base to trimming and J lost 8 bases, with 8 bases between them. CDR3 in DNA: TGCGCCAGCAGCCAAGTCGCAGGGGAAAAACTGTTTTTT. Its protein product is CASSQVAGEKLFF.

V usage is TRBV11-2 and J usage is TRBJ2-6; D not resolved. CDR1 and CDR2 (germline): SGHAT, FQNNGV. The CDR3 contains 18 residues. Trimming shortened V by 2 bases and J by 4 bases, and 18 bases separated the two germline ends. This CDR3 is CASSLNGGIPLGANVLTF. In DNA, the CDR3 is TGTGCCAGCAGCTTAAACGGTGGGATCCCACTCGGGGCCAACGTCCTGACTTTC.

This chain links TRBV6-9 with TRBJ2-7; 8 nucleotides align to TRBD1. This CDR3 has 13 amino acids. J lost 7 bases, V lost 6 bases, and 8 bases had no gene match. Germline CDR1 is MNHGY and CDR2 is SVAAGI. The DNA of the CDR3 is TGTGCCAGCAGGGGCAGGGGGCGTATTGAGCAGTACTTC. Translated: CASRGRGRIEQYF.

In DNA, the CDR3 is TGTGCCAGCAGCTTAATTGGGGAGGGCGTGACCGGGGAGCTGTTTTTT. Its protein is CASSLIGEGVTGELFF. This chain joins TRBV7-3 and TRBJ2-2; 7 bases are shared with TRBD2. CDR3 length: 16 residues. Looked up from germline, CDR1 is SGHTA and CDR2 is FQGTGA. The J segment lost 5 bases and the V segment lost 1 base, leaving 7 bases of the junction unmatched.

The sample holds many counts of this clonotype. This chain links TRBV6-2 or TRBV6-3 with TRBJ2-5, with 14 nucleotides matching TRBD2. The germline V gene encodes CDR1 MNHEY and CDR2 SVGEGT. This CDR3 contains 15 residues. J was trimmed by 2 bases and V by 10 bases; bases with no gene match: 6. CDR3 in DNA: TGTGCCATTGCCCGGACTAGCGGGGGGCAAGAGACCCAGTACTTC. It translates to CAIARTSGGQETQYF.

Concerning this clonotype: Because the CDR3 is missing its conserved closing phenylalanine or tryptophan, this is likely a read error. This rearrangement joins TRBV20-1 to TRBJ2-7, with D tentatively TRBD2 (5 bases). This CDR3 contains 13 residues. From germline, CDR1 is DFQATT and CDR2 SNEGSKA (reference sequence). Trimming shortened V by 6 bases and J by 3 bases, and 15 bases separated the two germline ends. The CDR3 sequence is CSAESTTDYEQYL. CDR3 bases: TGCAGTGCCGAATCGACTACCGACTACGAGCAGTACCTC.

This clonotype came up many times. The chain uses TRBV28 and TRBJ2-3, with D hard to call. Germline CDR1 MDHEN, CDR2 SYDVKM. Trimming stripped 6 bases from V and 4 bases from J, with 8 bases between. The CDR3 contains 12 residues. CDR3 loop: CASRQGPDTQYF. As DNA, the CDR3 is TGTGCCAGCAGGCAAGGTCCAGATACGCAGTATTTT. The full variable domain, with the rest looked up from reference TRBV28 and TRBJ2-3, is DVKVTQSSRYLVKRTGEKVFLECVQDMDHENMFWYRQDPGLGLRLIYFSYDVKMKEKGDIPEGYSVSREKKERFSLILESASTNQTSMYLCASRQGPDTQYFGPGTRLTVL.

With regard to this clonotype: A read error is possible here, since a much larger clone lies one base away. The chain has TRBV19 and TRBJ1-5; D ambiguous. Germline V gene lookup returns CDR1 LNHDA and CDR2 SQIVND (reference sequence). The CDR3 contains 15 residues. Trimming removed 5 bases at V and 1 base at J, with 12 bases between. The DNA of the CDR3 is TGTGCCAGTAGTGGGGAGGGTAGGAGCAATCAGCCCCAGCATTTT. This codes for CASSGEGRSNQPQHF.

This clonotype was observed a handful of times. The junction departs from germline at one end; a sequencing error may be responsible. CDR3 amino acids: CASSMDQETQYF. The CDR3 DNA sequence: TGTGCCAGTAGTATGGACCAGGAGACCCAGTACTTC. V is TRBV19 and J is TRBJ2-5; D uncertain. There are 12 residues in the CDR3. Germline assignment: CDR1 LNHDA and CDR2 SQIVND (reference sequence).

The chain couples TRBV13 to TRBJ1-1, with 9 bases aligning to TRBD1. V shed 2 bases and J 4 bases; nucleotides not matched to a gene: 8. CDR3 length: 16 amino acids. Germline V CDR1 and CDR2: PRHDT, FYEKMQ (reference sequence). The CDR3 DNA is TGTGCCAGCAGCTTACTGGGACAGGGTGTCGGCACTGAAGCTTTCTTT. It encodes CASSLLGQGVGTEAFF. The full variable domain, completed using reference TRBV13 and TRBJ1-1, is AAGVIQSPRHLIKEKRETATLKCYPIPRHDTVYWYQQGPGQDPQFLISFYEKMQSDKGSIPDRFSAQQFSDYHSELNMSSLELGDSALYFCASSLLGQGVGTEAFFGQGTRLTVV.

There are many counts of this clonotype. At one boundary the junction diverges from the germline segment, which might be a read error. The J gene is TRBJ1-1, the V gene TRBV12-5, with 8 bases matching TRBD1. The CDR3 has 15 amino acids. CDR1 is LGHNT, CDR2 FRNRAP, per germline. The CDR3 nucleotides read TGTGCTAGTGGTATGGACAGGGTGTCGAACGCTGAAGCTTTCTTT. Its protein is CASGMDRVSNAEAFF.

This clonotype was observed a few times. The chain couples TRBV6-2 or TRBV6-3 to TRBJ2-7; tentatively, D is TRBD2 (7 bases). This CDR3 is built from 14 residues. CDR1 and CDR2 (germline): MNHEY, SVGEGT. The V gene lost 2 bases and the J gene lost 7 bases, with 15 bases spanning the gap. For the CDR3, the DNA is TGTGCCAGCAGTTACGGGGGGGCCCTGGGAGAGCAGTACTTC. It specifies CASSYGGALGEQYF.